The 28 T cell receptor beta chains given below trace back to one sample, sequenced in a study of lymphopenia after photon versus proton radiotherapy. Repertoires were generated with immunoSEQ multiplex PCR, while TCRdb's copy carries only in-frame clones and drops some. Seen here are 50,000 to 60,000 clones, under 95% observed once, and the top ten hold roughly 18%. Sample: peripheral blood, taken from a patient treated with photon-based radiotherapy. The receptors were gathered from a woman aged 40-49 years with cholangiocarcinoma.

The rearrangement links TRBV11-2 to TRBJ1-4; tentatively, D is TRBD1 (5 bases). Germline V CDR1 and CDR2: SGHAT, FQNNGV. This CDR3 region has 15 residues. Trimming took 1 base from V and 3 from J, leaving 9 bases between them. CDR3 nucleotide sequence: TGTGCCAGCAGCTTAGTCGGGGCGGCTAATGAAAAACTGTTTTTT. Its translation is CASSLVGAANEKLFF.

V gene TRBV6-5 combines with J gene TRBJ1-1; weak D call: TRBD1 (6 bases). The CDR3 is made up of 13 amino acids. Germline V CDR1 and CDR2: MNHEY, SVGAGI. V lost 7 bases, J lost 1 base, and 10 bases lay in between. The CDR3 bases are TGTGCCAGCATGGGGACAACGAACACTGAAGCTTTCTTT. Its protein product is CASMGTTNTEAFF.

The chain couples TRBV9 to TRBJ1-5; unclear D gene. The germline CDR1 and CDR2 sequences are SGDLS and YYNGEE. This CDR3 is 14 amino acids long. V shed 0 bases and J shed 5 bases, with 9 bases lying between them. The CDR3 sequence is CASSVGQKHQPQHF. In DNA, the CDR3 is TGTGCCAGCAGCGTAGGGCAGAAGCATCAGCCCCAGCATTTT.

The chain combines TRBV6-1 with TRBJ2-7; no clear D gene. V lost 6 bases and J lost 6, with 12 bases in between. CDR3 length: 12 amino acids. Per germline, CDR1 MNHNS and CDR2 SASEGT. The CDR3 DNA sequence: TGTGCCAGCAGCGTAAATATGGGCGAGCAGTACTTC. It specifies CASSVNMGEQYF.

The genes are TRBV2 and TRBJ2-5, with 7 bases fitting TRBD1. Germline trimming cut 5 bases from V and 3 bases from J; bases unmatched to any gene: 6. Germline lookup yields CDR1 SNHLY and CDR2 FYNNEI. The CDR3 has 14 residues. The CDR3 DNA reads as TGTGCCAGCAGTCGTTCCGGGACAGAAGAGACCCAGTACTTC. Translating it yields CASSRSGTEETQYF.

The V gene is TRBV5-4, the J gene TRBJ2-7, with D maybe TRBD2 (6 bases). The CDR3 spans 15 residues. Trimming removed 0 bases at V and 4 bases at J, with 14 bases between. Germline lookup yields CDR1 SGHNT and CDR2 YYREEE (reference sequence). CDR3 sequence reads: CASSLEEGPSYEQYF. Written as DNA, the CDR3 is TGTGCCAGCAGCTTGGAGGAGGGCCCTTCGTACGAGCAGTACTTC.

Here the CDR3 DNA reads TGTGCCAGCAGTCAAACTCCGGGACAGCCACACTATGGCTACACCTTC. Translating it yields CASSQTPGQPHYGYTF. The gene calls are TRBV6-6 and TRBJ1-2; 7 bases are shared with TRBD1. This CDR3 spans 16 amino acids. The V segment lost 5 bases and the J segment 3 bases; nucleotides outside the gene matches: 12. Germline V gene data show CDR1 as MNHNY and CDR2 as SVGAGI (reference sequence).

The CDR3 sequence: CASSPRGGASNQPQHF. The CDR3 DNA is TGTGCCAGCAGCCCCCGGGGGGGGGCCAGCAATCAGCCCCAGCATTTT. The chain carries TRBV21-1 and TRBJ1-5. TRBV21-1 is flagged as a pseudogene. This CDR3 has 16 residues.

J is TRBJ2-7 and V is TRBV6-1; 10 bases map to TRBD2. Germline values: CDR1 MNHNS, CDR2 SASEGT. The CDR3 length is 15 residues. V was pared by 1 base and J by 5 bases, with 5 bases of the junction left unmatched. DNA for the CDR3: TGTGCCAGCAGTGAAGTAGCGGGAGGATCGCACGAGCAGTACTTC. It yields the protein CASSEVAGGSHEQYF.

The chain employs TRBV6-4 and TRBJ1-5, with D possibly TRBD1 on 5 matching bases. This CDR3 spans 17 amino acids. Trimming pared 2 bases from V and 6 bases from J, leaving 20 bases between. Germline V gene sequence: CDR1 MRHNA, CDR2 SNTAGT. The CDR3 bases are TGTGCCAGCAGTGACCGTAAGGCAGGGCTTGTGGGTCAGCCCCAGCATTTT. This sequence encodes CASSDRKAGLVGQPQHF.

V usage is TRBV4-3 and J usage is TRBJ2-1, with D perhaps matching TRBD1 or TRBD2 (5 bases each). CDR1 LGHNA and CDR2 YSLEER come from the germline V gene. With 0 bases removed from V and 6 bases from J, the gap between germline ends came to 18 bases. This CDR3 is 17 amino acids long. In DNA, the CDR3 is TGCGCCAGCAGCCAAGACGCACCGGGGACCTGGGGCAATGAGCAGTTCTTC. Translation gives CASSQDAPGTWGNEQFF.

This chain links TRBV11-3 with TRBJ1-1, with D possibly being TRBD1 (6 bases). V shed 5 bases and J shed 1 base, with 11 bases lying between them. CDR1 is SGHNT and CDR2 is YENEEA in the germline V gene. The CDR3 totals 14 residues. This CDR3 is CASSGPTGNTEAFF. The CDR3, as DNA: TGTGCCAGCAGCGGTCCGACAGGGAACACTGAAGCTTTCTTT. The full variable domain, with the rest looked up from reference TRBV11-3 and TRBJ1-1, is EAGVVQSPRYKIIEKKQPVAFWCNPISGHNTLYWYLQNLGQGPELLIRYENEEAVDDSQLPKDRFSAERLKGVDSTLKIQPAELGDSAVYLCASSGPTGNTEAFFGQGTRLTVV.

This clone was counted only a few times. The chain has TRBV7-6 and TRBJ2-5, with D tentatively TRBD2 (5 bases). Trimming took 5 bases from V and 4 from J, leaving 17 bases between them. The CDR3 extends over 15 amino acids. Germline V gives CDR1 SGHVS, CDR2 FNYEAQ. DNA for the CDR3: TGTGCCAGCAGCGGTCCGGGGATAATGGGAGAGACCCAGTACTTC. This translates into CASSGPGIMGETQYF.

V and J are TRBV2 and TRBJ2-2; 8 nucleotides match TRBD1. CDR1 and CDR2 from the germline V gene are SNHLY and FYNNEI. The CDR3 has 15 residues. Trimming cost V 7 bases and J 1 base; bases outside gene matches: 5. For the CDR3, the DNA is TGTGCCAGCACCCCCGACAGGGGGAACACCGGGGAGCTGTTTTTT. Its translation: CASTPDRGNTGELFF.

V is TRBV27 and J is TRBJ2-6; D ambiguous. CDR3 length equals 17 residues. Trimming stripped 6 bases from V and 1 base from J, with 16 bases between. Looked up from germline, CDR1 is MNHEY and CDR2 is SMNVEV (reference sequence). The CDR3 reads CASSPWTIISGANVLTF. DNA for the CDR3: TGTGCCAGCAGCCCCTGGACCATAATATCTGGGGCCAACGTCCTGACTTTC.

V gene TRBV4-2 combines with J gene TRBJ1-1, with D hard to call. Germline-derived CDR1 and CDR2 are LGHNA and YNFKEQ. The CDR3 is 15 residues long. The V and J ends lost 0 bases and 3 bases respectively, with 11 bases between them. CDR3 amino acids: CASSQDSESDTEAFF. The CDR3 nucleotides read TGTGCCAGCAGCCAAGACTCAGAGAGCGACACTGAAGCTTTCTTT.

The genes are TRBV10-2 and TRBJ1-1, with 8 bases fitting TRBD1. The trim removed 9 bases at V and 2 bases at J, leaving 8 bases unmatched. The CDR3 has 14 amino acids. CDR1 and CDR2 (germline): WSHSY, SAAADI. CDR3 sequence reads: CASSTGQGNTEAFF. Written as DNA, the CDR3 is TGCGCCAGTTCAACCGGACAGGGAAACACTGAAGCTTTCTTT.

The chain combines TRBV25-1 with TRBJ1-1; D is ambiguous. V lost 7 bases and J lost 0, with 21 bases in between. This CDR3 contains 17 residues. Germline CDR1 and CDR2: MGHDK and SYGVNS. This CDR3 reads CASIPPGFRNMNTEAFF. DNA for the CDR3: TGTGCCAGCATCCCCCCCGGATTCCGTAATATGAACACTGAAGCTTTCTTT.

V is TRBV2 and J is TRBJ2-7, with D possibly TRBD2 on 5 matching bases. Germline CDR1 is SNHLY and CDR2 is FYNNEI. The CDR3 runs to 10 residues. Trimming stripped 8 bases from V and 7 bases from J, with 9 bases between. CDR3 in amino acids: CASGRREQYF. In DNA, the CDR3 is TGTGCCAGCGGGCGGAGGGAGCAGTACTTC. Full variable domain (missing parts from reference TRBV2 and TRBJ2-7): EPEVTQTPSHQVTQMGQEVILRCVPISNHLYFYWYRQILGQKVEFLVSFYNNEISEKSEIFDDQFSVERPDGSNFTLKIRSTKLEDSAMYFCASGRREQYFGPGTRLTVT.

This clone has just a few counts. This chain links TRBV11-2 with TRBJ1-1; no reliable D call. CDR1 is SGHAT, CDR2 FQNNGV, per germline. The CDR3 is made up of 11 amino acids. V shed 8 bases and J shed 3 bases, with 7 bases lying between them. In DNA form, the CDR3 reads TGTGCCAGCGCTGGGTACACTGAAGCTTTCTTT. This codes for CASAGYTEAFF.

The gene calls are TRBV21-1 and TRBJ2-2; the table assigns TRBD2, which was not confirmed against the DNA. TRBV21-1 is classified as a pseudogene. The CDR3 extends over 16 amino acids. CDR3 protein: CASSKSGTSGTGELFF. CDR3 coding DNA: TGTGCCAGCAGCAAATCTGGGACTAGCGGTACCGGGGAGCTGTTTTTT.

The chain recombines TRBV7-2 with TRBJ2-3; TRBD2 aligns across 11 bases. The ends lost 2 bases at V and 4 bases at J; junction bases unmatched: 5. Germline V gene lookup returns CDR1 SGHTA and CDR2 FQGNSA. The CDR3 runs 16 residues. The CDR3 here is CASSLLAGGVADTQYF. The CDR3 DNA reads TGTGCCAGCAGCTTACTAGCGGGAGGAGTGGCAGATACGCAGTATTTT.

The chain is built from TRBV20-1 and TRBJ1-1, with D possibly TRBD1 on 5 matching bases. The V gene lost 6 bases and the J gene lost 10 bases, with 12 bases spanning the gap. The CDR3 totals 10 residues. Germline V gene sequence: CDR1 DFQATT, CDR2 SNEGSKA (reference sequence). This chain's CDR3 is CSANGAGAFF. In DNA, the CDR3 is TGCAGTGCCAACGGGGCCGGAGCTTTCTTT.

This chain connects TRBV27 to TRBJ1-1, with 10 nucleotides matching TRBD1. CDR1 and CDR2 (germline): MNHEY, SMNVEV (reference sequence). CDR3 length equals 15 residues. The J segment lost 3 bases and the V segment lost 7 bases, leaving 8 bases of the junction unmatched. CDR3: CASTLGTGADTEAFF. The CDR3 coding sequence is TGTGCCAGCACCTTAGGGACAGGGGCGGACACTGAAGCTTTCTTT.

This clone has just a few counts. The chain carries TRBV6-6 and TRBJ2-7; D ambiguous. Germline V gene lookup returns CDR1 MNHNY and CDR2 SVGAGI (reference sequence). Trimming removed 3 bases from V and 3 bases from J, with 3 bases in between. The CDR3 is 11 residues long. CDR3 sequence: CASSYDYEQYF. The CDR3 region has the DNA TGTGCCAGCAGTTATGACTACGAGCAGTACTTC.

This chain links TRBV19 with TRBJ2-2, with no clear D. Germline V lookup: CDR1 LNHDA, CDR2 SQIVND (reference sequence). V lost 7 bases to trimming and J lost 6 bases, with 18 bases between them. This CDR3 is built from 15 residues. The CDR3 region has the DNA TGTGCCAGTAAACCAGCAAGGGCCCTCTCCGGGGAGCTGTTTTTT. It translates to CASKPARALSGELFF.

The chain recombines TRBV27 with TRBJ1-2; D uncertain. This CDR3 has 15 residues. V lost 2 bases and J 0 bases, leaving 10 bases between the germline ends. Germline loops: CDR1 MNHEY, CDR2 SMNVEV (reference sequence). The CDR3 sequence: CASSLKPDPNYGYTF. CDR3 nucleotides: TGTGCCAGCAGTTTAAAACCGGATCCTAACTATGGCTACACCTTC.

The chain carries TRBV4-3 and TRBJ2-3; either TRBD1 or TRBD2 may supply D (5 bases each). V was clipped by 0 bases and J by 14 bases, with 15 bases between them. Per germline, CDR1 LGHNA and CDR2 YSLEER. The CDR3 has 13 amino acids. The CDR3 DNA follows: TGCGCCAGCAGCCAAGAGGGGACCAGCAGGCGGTATTTT. Translating it yields CASSQEGTSRRYF.